This entry lists 14 T cell receptor beta chains sequenced from one sample in a study of blood T cell repertoires in COVID-19. The protocol was immunoSEQ multiplex PCR, while the TCRdb copy is restricted to in-frame clones and leaves out a portion. The sample records roughly 400,000 clones, 80% to 90% being singletons. Sequenced: PBMCs or T cells enriched from blood (not recorded which). The receptors were sampled from a woman between 50 and 59 years old who had recovered from COVID-19.

The V and J genes are TRBV4-1 and TRBJ1-1; possibly TRBD1 for D (6 bases). CDR3 size: 14 residues. V lost 1 base to trimming and J lost 5 bases, with 11 bases between them. Per germline, CDR1 MGHRA and CDR2 YSYEKL. DNA for the CDR3: TGCGCCAGCAGCCAAGGGGGGCGCCCGACTGAAGCTTTCTTT. As protein: CASSQGGRPTEAFF.

The chain has TRBV4-1 and TRBJ1-1; the D is unclear. The CDR3 sequence is 14 residues long. Trimming took off 1 base at V and 5 bases at J, with 11 bases between the two ends. CDR1 and CDR2 from the germline V gene are MGHRA and YSYEKL. The CDR3, as DNA: TGCGCCAGCAGCCAAGTAGAGCGGCAGACTGAAGCTTTCTTT. This codes for CASSQVERQTEAFF.

This chain connects TRBV14 to TRBJ1-2; the D gene is possibly TRBD1 (6 bases). The CDR3 runs 13 residues. The V gene's germline CDR1 is SGHDN and CDR2 FVKESK. V was shortened by 0 bases and J by 7 bases, with 9 bases between the two germline ends. The CDR3, as DNA: TGTGCCAGCAGCCAAGACAGGGGCGCTGGCTACACCTTC. Protein: CASSQDRGAGYTF. Full variable domain (missing parts from reference TRBV14 and TRBJ1-2): EAGVTQFPSHSVIEKGQTVTLRCDPISGHDNLYWYRRVMGKEIKFLLHFVKESKQDESGMPNNRFLAERTGGTYSTLKVQPAELEDSGVYFCASSQDRGAGYTFGSGTRLTVV.

The gene calls are TRBV14 and TRBJ1-2; no firm D call. The germline V gene encodes CDR1 SGHDN and CDR2 FVKESK. Trimming left V 1 base short and J 5 bases short, with 17 bases between. The CDR3 length is 16 residues. The CDR3 nucleotides read TGTGCCAGCAGCCAAGGAGCGGAGACCCGAGGGTATGGCTACACCTTC. Encoded protein: CASSQGAETRGYGYTF.

The CDR3 DNA reads as TGCAGTGGAATGAGGTCCTACGAGCAGTACTTC. Protein: CSGMRSYEQYF. V is TRBV20-1 and J is TRBJ2-7; D gene ambiguous. This CDR3 is 11 amino acids long. Germline V gene sequence: CDR1 DFQATT, CDR2 SNEGSKA (reference sequence). With 7 bases removed from V and 1 base from J, the gap between germline ends came to 8 bases.

V is TRBV10-3 and J is TRBJ2-7; 11 bases map to TRBD1. CDR3 size: 18 residues. Trimming took 2 bases from V and 3 from J; bases not matched to a gene: 12. The germline CDR1 and CDR2 sequences are ENHRY and SYGVKD. In DNA, the CDR3 is TGTGCCATCAGTGAGCCGGAGGACAGGGGGCAACTAGTCTACGAGCAGTACTTC. Translation gives CAISEPEDRGQLVYEQYF.

The chain combines TRBV6-5 with TRBJ1-1; D may be TRBD1 (6 bases). Trimming stripped 10 bases from V and 5 bases from J, with 14 bases between. Germline CDR1 MNHEY, CDR2 SVGAGI. The CDR3 contains 12 residues. This CDR3 reads CATVLGGTEAFF. The CDR3 DNA sequence: TGTGCCACTGTACTAGGGGGTACTGAAGCTTTCTTT.

V gene TRBV6-4 combines with J gene TRBJ2-3; 9 positions agree with TRBD2. CDR3 length: 13 residues. The V segment lost 5 bases and the J segment 3 bases; nucleotides outside the gene matches: 0. Germline V CDR1 and CDR2: MRHNA, SNTAGT. CDR3: CASSLAGTDTQYF. CDR3 DNA sequence: TGTGCCAGCAGTCTAGCGGGGACAGATACGCAGTATTTT.

The chain recombines TRBV5-6 with TRBJ1-6, with 8 nucleotides matching TRBD1. The CDR3 runs to 15 residues. Germline V CDR1 and CDR2: SGHDT, YYEEEE. V gave up 0 bases and J gave up 6 bases; unmatched junction bases: 2. Here the CDR3 reads CASSLVDRGNSPLHF. The CDR3 nucleotides are TGTGCCAGCAGCTTGGTTGACAGGGGTAATTCACCCCTCCACTTT.

The chain couples TRBV2 to TRBJ1-2; a weak D match, TRBD1 (5 bases). CDR1 SNHLY and CDR2 FYNNEI come from the germline V gene. The V gene lost 2 bases and the J gene lost 6 bases, with 16 bases spanning the gap. This CDR3 is built from 15 residues. The CDR3 spells CASSEQQAGIHGYTF. The CDR3 nucleotides are TGTGCCAGCAGTGAACAACAGGCAGGGATCCATGGCTACACCTTC.

This chain connects TRBV18 to TRBJ1-2; D remains ambiguous. The CDR3 totals 12 residues. The V and J ends lost 5 bases and 4 bases respectively, with 8 bases between them. CDR1 and CDR2 from the germline V gene are KGHSH and LQKENI. This CDR3 reads CASSSRAYGYTF. The CDR3 region has the DNA TGTGCCAGCTCATCTCGAGCCTATGGCTACACCTTC. The entire variable domain, with the rest obtained from reference TRBV18 and TRBJ1-2, is as follows: NAGVMQNPRHLVRRRGQEARLRCSPMKGHSHVYWYRQLPEEGLKFMVYLQKENIIDESGMPKERFSAEFPKEGPSILRIQQVVRGDSAAYFCASSSRAYGYTFGSGTRLTVV.

In this sample, this clone turned up a few times. J is TRBJ1-5 and V is TRBV28; D possibly corresponds to TRBD1 (5 bases). CDR1 is MDHEN and CDR2 is SYDVKM in the germline V gene. Trimming stripped 7 bases from V and 5 bases from J, with 15 bases between. The CDR3 is 14 residues long. The CDR3 DNA reads TGTGCCAGCAAAAACCTTAGGGGCCATCAGCCCCAGCATTTT. Residues: CASKNLRGHQPQHF.

Here the CDR3 reads CASSQRGTGELFF. The DNA of the CDR3 is TGCGCCAGCAGTCAACGGGGGACCGGGGAGCTGTTTTTT. This sequence joins TRBV23-1 and TRBJ2-2; possibly TRBD2 for D (6 bases). TRBV23-1 is given ORF status, its function remaining uncertain. Trimming took off 2 bases at V and 5 bases at J, with 6 bases between the two ends. CDR3 length equals 13 residues.

The V gene is TRBV29-1, the J gene TRBJ2-3; 8 bases match TRBD2. The CDR3 loop spans 16 amino acids. Germline CDR1 reads SQVTM; CDR2 reads ANQGSEA. V lost 6 bases and J lost 0; bases outside the gene matches: 11. The CDR3: CSVGAGGTTSTDTQYF. DNA for the CDR3: TGCAGCGTGGGGGCGGGGGGCACAACTAGCACAGATACGCAGTATTTT.